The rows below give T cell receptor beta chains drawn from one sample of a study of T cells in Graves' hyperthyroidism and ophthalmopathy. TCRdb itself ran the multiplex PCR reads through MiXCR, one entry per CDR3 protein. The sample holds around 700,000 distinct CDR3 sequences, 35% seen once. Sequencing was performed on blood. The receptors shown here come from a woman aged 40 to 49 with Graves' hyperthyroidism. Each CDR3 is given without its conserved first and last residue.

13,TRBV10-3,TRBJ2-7,AISERTSGKNEQY
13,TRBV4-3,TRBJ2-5,ASSQDRLIQETQY
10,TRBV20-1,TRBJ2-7,SAPTGGWEQY
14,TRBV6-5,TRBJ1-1,ASSFPGQGRVTEAF
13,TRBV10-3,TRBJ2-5,AISEVTTGSQPQY
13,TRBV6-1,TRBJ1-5,ASSEILGGGQPQH
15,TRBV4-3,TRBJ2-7,ASNESTAGYYSYEQY
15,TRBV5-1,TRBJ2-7,ASSFPPLGARAYEQY
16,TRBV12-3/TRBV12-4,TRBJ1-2,ASSFWLSLEQAMDGYT
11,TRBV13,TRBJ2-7,ASRSGLAYEQY
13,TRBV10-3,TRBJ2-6,AISESRVGANTEA
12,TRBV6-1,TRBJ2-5,ASSYSVGRETQY
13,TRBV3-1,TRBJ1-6,ASSQTGQGFSPLH
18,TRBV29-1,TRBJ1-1,SVARYSWGQNSPENTEAF
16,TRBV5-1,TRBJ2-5,ASSQDHRAGTGEETQY
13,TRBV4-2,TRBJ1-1,ASSPGQGPYTEAF
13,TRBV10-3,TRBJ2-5,AISDRDGLQETQY
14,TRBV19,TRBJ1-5,ASSISSTGAGQPQH
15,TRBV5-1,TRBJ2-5,ASSLTKQGTVQETQY
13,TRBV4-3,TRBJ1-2,ASSQAKTLGYGYT
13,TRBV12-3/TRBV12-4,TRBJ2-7,ASSSDSIPNYEQY
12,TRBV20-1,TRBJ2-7,SVPPRGVLYEQY
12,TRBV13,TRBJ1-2,ASIQAAGDIGYT
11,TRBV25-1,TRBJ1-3,ARVIGTGNTIY
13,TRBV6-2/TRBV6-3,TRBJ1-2,ASTSLGPSNYGYT
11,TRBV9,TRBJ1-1,ASSPHPNTEAF
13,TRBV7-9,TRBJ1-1,ASSLGQAGNTEAF
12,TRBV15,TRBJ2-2,ASRQGAGGGELF
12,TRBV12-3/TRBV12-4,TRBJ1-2,ASSLDARAYGYT
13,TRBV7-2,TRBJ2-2,ASSPGRGGTGELF
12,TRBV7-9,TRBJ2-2,ASSLQGNTGGLF
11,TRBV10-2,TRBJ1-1,ASAPDEGPEAF
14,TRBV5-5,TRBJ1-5,ASSLQFDREGQPQH
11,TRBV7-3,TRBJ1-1,AGSLTDRAEAF
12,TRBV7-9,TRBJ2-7,ASSPPRGGHEQY
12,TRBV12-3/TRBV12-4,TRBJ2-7,ASSPGLTSYEQY
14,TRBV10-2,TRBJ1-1,ASINRDRGANTEAF
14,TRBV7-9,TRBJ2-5,ASSPVRDSRQETQY
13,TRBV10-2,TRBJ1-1,ASSYSRQGNTEAF
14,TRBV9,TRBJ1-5,ASSHSGQGANQPQH
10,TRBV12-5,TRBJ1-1,ATANGNTEAF
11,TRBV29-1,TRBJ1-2,SVRTRGYGGYT
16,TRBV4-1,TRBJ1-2,ASSQELTGGRSNYGYT
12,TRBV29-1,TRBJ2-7,SVGHNCPGQKNF
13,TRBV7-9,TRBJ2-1,ASSLVEAGNYEQF
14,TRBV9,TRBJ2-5,ASSVGASGLQETQY
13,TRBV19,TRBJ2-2,ATSRESGWDGELF
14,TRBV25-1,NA,ASSELLAGGSNEQF
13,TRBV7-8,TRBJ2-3,ASSLLGASTDTQY
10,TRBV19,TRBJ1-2,ASSTEFYGYT
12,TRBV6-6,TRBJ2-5,ASSLTSGKETQY
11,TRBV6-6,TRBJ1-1,ASRSSVNTEAF
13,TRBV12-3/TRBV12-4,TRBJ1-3,ASSLKGGPGNTIY